This T cell receptor beta chain was identified during a study of CD8+ T cells in alopecia areata. Turning to the study itself: Tofacitinib ran for 6 to 18 months before 6 months off drug. Study results and caveats: In patients, TCRs were shared less clearly than in mice, and HLA may possibly be involved.

With respect to this clone: Its antigen is not known.

Treatment described: oral pan-JAK inhibitor, 5-10 mg twice daily. Peripheral blood samples and lesional scalp punch biopsies were obtained from alopecia areata patients. Sequencing templates came from extracted RNA that was reverse transcribed into cDNA. Profiled with immunoSEQ multiplex PCR; TCRdb holds only in-frame clones, not every one. The data contain about 94,000 clones, just over 70% of them singletons. The V end lost 4 bases, the J end lost 2 bases, and 6 bases lay between the germline ends. The CDR3 has 12 residues. Germline-derived CDR1 and CDR2 are GTSNPN and SVGIG (reference sequence). The chain recombines TRBV30 with TRBJ1-5; D unresolved. The clonotype was recovered from a human donor with alopecia areata. Sequenced here: CD8+ T cells sorted from blood, sampled at approximately week 44, from a patient treated with tofacitinib. CDR3 region: CAWNLGNQPQHF. CDR3 nucleotide sequence: TGTGCCTGGAATTTGGGCAATCAGCCCCAGCATTTT.